The 27 T cell receptor beta chains given below trace back to one sample, sequenced in a study of blood T cell repertoires in COVID-19. The data were produced by immunoSEQ multiplex PCR, yet TCRdb's version contains in-frame clones alone and is incomplete. Of hundreds of thousands of clones listed, about 88% are singletons. The sequenced sample was PBMCs or T cells enriched from blood (not recorded which). Receptors originate from a woman aged 40-49 years who had recovered from COVID-19.

The chain is built from TRBV9 and TRBJ2-1, with D perhaps matching TRBD2 (5 bases). V gave up 2 bases and J gave up 9 bases, with 15 bases separating them. The CDR3 contains 14 residues. Per germline, CDR1 SGDLS and CDR2 YYNGEE. In DNA, the CDR3 is TGTGCCAGCAGCGTCGGCTTCGGACTGGCTGAGCAGTTCTTC. The encoded protein is CASSVGFGLAEQFF. The variable domain in full, with the rest retrieved from reference TRBV9 and TRBJ2-1, is DSGVTQTPKHLITATGQRVTLRCSPRSGDLSVYWYQQSLDQGLQFLIQYYNGEERAKGNILERFSAQQFPDLHSELNLSSLELGDSALYFCASSVGFGLAEQFFGPGTRLTVL.

This chain uses TRBV10-3 with TRBJ2-1, with a tentative D call TRBD2 (5 bases). Germline CDR1 and CDR2: ENHRY and SYGVKD. Trimming pared 4 bases from V and 0 bases from J, leaving 10 bases between. The CDR3 totals 15 residues. As DNA, the CDR3 is TGTGCCATCAGTGCGGACTCGAGCTCCTACAATGAGCAGTTCTTC. Translated, it gives CAISADSSSYNEQFF.

The chain has TRBV19 and TRBJ1-5; a weak D match, TRBD1 (6 bases). The CDR3 runs to 12 residues. Looked up from germline, CDR1 is LNHDA and CDR2 is SQIVND (reference sequence). The ends were cut back, 6 bases at V and 4 bases at J, with 7 bases in the middle. CDR3 loop: CASRGANQPQHF. The CDR3 DNA reads as TGTGCCAGTAGGGGGGCGAATCAGCCCCAGCATTTT.

J is TRBJ1-2 and V is TRBV19, with TRBD1 matching 7 bases. CDR3 size: 14 residues. The V and J ends lost 6 bases and 4 bases, in that order; junction bases with no gene match: 8. CDR1 and CDR2 from the germline V gene are LNHDA and SQIVND (reference sequence). In nucleotides, the CDR3 is TGTGCCAGTAGGACATATGGACAGGCCTATGGCTACACCTTC. Protein sequence: CASRTYGQAYGYTF.

The chain carries TRBV6-5 and TRBJ2-1; TRBD2 aligns across 11 bases. Germline V gives CDR1 MNHEY, CDR2 SVGAGI. The CDR3 is made up of 16 amino acids. After removal of 4 bases from V and 1 base from J, the junction contained 3 bases not matched to a gene. Here the CDR3 reads CASSSVAGGSYNEQFF. DNA of the CDR3: TGTGCCAGCAGTTCGGTAGCGGGAGGGTCCTACAATGAGCAGTTCTTC.

The chain employs TRBV7-3 and TRBJ2-3; D unclear. Germline CDR1 SGHTA, CDR2 FQGTGA. The CDR3 has 12 amino acids. Trimming cost V 3 bases and J 6 bases, with 7 bases left between them. CDR3 nucleotide sequence: TGTGCCAGCAGCTTTCCGTCGGATACGCAGTATTTT. As protein: CASSFPSDTQYF. The full variable domain, with the rest looked up from reference TRBV7-3 and TRBJ2-3, is GAGVSQTPSNKVTEKGKYVELRCDPISGHTALYWYRQSLGQGPEFLIYFQGTGAADDSGLPNDRFFAVRPEGSVSTLKIQRTERGDSAVYLCASSFPSDTQYFGPGTRLTVL.

This chain links TRBV11-2 with TRBJ2-3, with D possibly matching TRBD1 (5 bases). The CDR3 runs to 14 residues. CDR1 and CDR2 from the germline V gene are SGHAT and FQNNGV. The V end lost 3 bases, the J end lost 4 bases, and 11 bases lay between the germline ends. This chain's CDR3 is CASSFTGTSDTQYF. CDR3 nucleotide sequence: TGTGCCAGCAGCTTTACAGGTACTTCAGATACGCAGTATTTT.

V is TRBV15 and J is TRBJ1-1; D may be TRBD1 (6 bases). The CDR3 is 15 amino acids. Germline V gene sequence: CDR1 LNHNV, CDR2 YYDKDF (reference sequence). V was clipped by 5 bases and J by 2 bases, with 15 bases between them. CDR3 region: CATSGGGRGNTEAFF. CDR3 DNA sequence: TGTGCCACCAGCGGGGGGGGGCGAGGAAACACTGAAGCTTTCTTT. The full variable domain, in which reference TRBV15 and TRBJ1-1 provide the parts outside the CDR3, is DAMVIQNPRYQVTQFGKPVTLSCSQTLNHNVMYWYQQKSSQAPKLLFHYYDKDFNNEADTPDNFQSRRPNTSFCFLDIRSPGLGDTAMYLCATSGGGRGNTEAFFGQGTRLTVV.

The chain links TRBV18 to TRBJ1-2, with a tentative D call TRBD1 (5 bases). CDR3 length: 14 amino acids. V lost 3 bases, J lost 0 bases, and 8 bases lay in between. From germline, CDR1 is KGHSH and CDR2 LQKENI. The CDR3 nucleotides read TGTGCCAGCTCACCTATGGACACTAACTATGGCTACACCTTC. Amino acid sequence: CASSPMDTNYGYTF.

This rearrangement joins TRBV28 to TRBJ2-1; TRBD2 aligns across 9 bases. This CDR3 spans 15 amino acids. Germline CDR1 reads MDHEN; CDR2 reads SYDVKM. Losses at the gene ends were 6 bases for V and 6 bases for J; bases not matched to a gene: 9. This CDR3 reads CASRLSGSRGNEQFF. The CDR3 coding sequence is TGTGCCAGCAGACTTAGCGGGAGTAGAGGCAATGAGCAGTTCTTC. The entire variable domain, with the rest obtained from reference TRBV28 and TRBJ2-1, is as follows: DVKVTQSSRYLVKRTGEKVFLECVQDMDHENMFWYRQDPGLGLRLIYFSYDVKMKEKGDIPEGYSVSREKKERFSLILESASTNQTSMYLCASRLSGSRGNEQFFGPGTRLTVL.

The chain links TRBV10-3 to TRBJ2-3; TRBD2 matches at 8 bases. The germline V gene encodes CDR1 ENHRY and CDR2 SYGVKD. This CDR3 contains 16 residues. Trimming took 0 bases from V and 7 from J; bases not matched to a gene: 9. The CDR3 region has the DNA TGTGCCATCAGTGAGTCGCGGTCGGGGGGGCCTAATACGCAGTATTTT. It is translated as CAISESRSGGPNTQYF.

This chain joins TRBV19 and TRBJ2-7; D possibly corresponds to TRBD2 (5 bases). V was pared by 4 bases and J by 1 base, with 11 bases between. Germline V lookup: CDR1 LNHDA, CDR2 SQIVND (reference sequence). The CDR3 has 14 residues. The CDR3 DNA reads as TGTGCCAGTAGTACCAGCGGTAATTCCTACGAGCAGTACTTC. Its protein product is CASSTSGNSYEQYF.

The chain employs TRBV7-2 and TRBJ2-7; D possibly corresponds to TRBD1 (7 bases). Germline-derived CDR1 and CDR2 are SGHTA and FQGNSA. Trimming cost V 5 bases and J 7 bases, with 12 bases left between them. This CDR3 region has 12 residues. The CDR3 nucleotides are TGTGCCAGCAGCCCTGCAGGGGGGGAGCAGTACTTC. Translated: CASSPAGGEQYF.

The rearrangement joins TRBV27 to TRBJ1-4; 9 bases map to TRBD1. V lost 6 bases and J lost 5; bases outside the gene matches: 16. The V gene's germline CDR1 is MNHEY and CDR2 SMNVEV (reference sequence). This CDR3 has 18 residues. CDR3 amino acids: CASRHRTGVGAGNEKLFF. CDR3 nucleotide sequence: TGTGCCAGCAGACACCGGACAGGGGTGGGGGCCGGAAATGAAAAACTGTTTTTT.

The chain couples TRBV28 to TRBJ1-2; tentatively, D is TRBD1 (5 bases). V shed 4 bases and J shed 0 bases, with 6 bases lying between them. The V gene's germline CDR1 is MDHEN and CDR2 SYDVKM. This CDR3 comprises 13 residues. The CDR3 spells CASSSTANYGYTF. The CDR3 DNA reads as TGTGCCAGCAGTTCGACAGCTAACTATGGCTACACCTTC.

The genes are TRBV19 and TRBJ1-2; the D is unclear. Germline values: CDR1 LNHDA, CDR2 SQIVND (reference sequence). This CDR3 is built from 14 residues. The V and J ends lost 5 bases and 0 bases respectively, with 10 bases between them. This CDR3 reads CASSWGVSNYGYTF. CDR3 nucleotides: TGTGCCAGTAGTTGGGGAGTCTCTAACTATGGCTACACCTTC.

J is TRBJ2-1 and V is TRBV18; 8 bases are a match to TRBD2. This CDR3 comprises 13 residues. V shed 4 bases and J 8 bases; nucleotides not matched to a gene: 4. The germline V gene has CDR1 KGHSH and CDR2 LQKENI. The CDR3 loop is CASSRTSMYEQFF. DNA of the CDR3: TGTGCCAGCTCACGGACTAGCATGTATGAGCAGTTCTTC.

This clone has only one observation. The chain is built from TRBV15 and TRBJ1-2; D possibly corresponds to TRBD1 (6 bases). The germline V gene has CDR1 LNHNV and CDR2 YYDKDF (reference sequence). This CDR3 spans 14 amino acids. The V and J ends lost 3 bases and 6 bases respectively, with 14 bases between them. The CDR3 is CATSSPQGRDGYTF. CDR3 coding DNA: TGTGCCACCAGCAGTCCACAGGGTAGGGATGGCTACACCTTC.

The CDR3 loop reads CVTRGWGRNEKLFF. CDR3 in DNA: TGTGTGACTCGAGGCTGGGGGAGGAATGAAAAACTGTTTTTT. The chain has TRBV28 and TRBJ1-4; possible D gene TRBD1, 5 bases. The CDR3 has 14 amino acids. The germline CDR1 and CDR2 sequences are MDHEN and SYDVKM.

The chain couples TRBV7-2 to TRBJ2-2, with 8 bases that match TRBD1. With 3 bases clipped from V and 1 base from J, the junction kept 4 bases outside the gene matches. Germline V gene lookup returns CDR1 SGHTA and CDR2 FQGNSA. This CDR3 spans 16 amino acids. The CDR3 loop reads CASSFSGTGNTGELFF. The CDR3 coding sequence is TGTGCCAGCAGCTTTTCCGGGACAGGGAACACCGGGGAGCTGTTTTTT.

This chain joins TRBV5-1 and TRBJ1-2, with 8 bases aligning to TRBD1. The CDR3 runs 15 residues. V shed 2 bases and J 3 bases; nucleotides not matched to a gene: 6. CDR1 and CDR2 from the germline V gene are SGHRS and YFSETQ. The CDR3 nucleotides are TGCGCCAGCAGCTTTTACGGACAGGGCCACTATGGCTACACCTTC. Encoded protein: CASSFYGQGHYGYTF.

The chain joins TRBV25-1 to TRBJ2-3; D perhaps matches TRBD1 (6 bases). Germline-derived CDR1 and CDR2 are MGHDK and SYGVNS. V lost 4 bases and J 3 bases, leaving 14 bases between the germline ends. The CDR3 has 15 amino acids. The CDR3 here is CASSGTGTLTDTQYF. CDR3 sequence (DNA): TGTGCCAGCAGTGGTACCGGGACACTGACAGATACGCAGTATTTT.

The chain is built from TRBV15 and TRBJ1-5; tentative D call: TRBD1 (5 bases). CDR1 and CDR2 (germline): LNHNV, YYDKDF (reference sequence). V lost 3 bases, J lost 0 bases, and 12 bases lay in between. The CDR3 is 16 amino acids. CDR3 sequence (DNA): TGTGCCACCAGCAGCGACTGGGGCTATAGCAATCAGCCCCAGCATTTT. Translation: CATSSDWGYSNQPQHF.

V and J are TRBV7-6 and TRBJ2-5, with D possibly being TRBD2 (6 bases). The CDR3 is made up of 15 amino acids. V dropped 1 base and J dropped 5 bases, with 14 bases sitting between them. Germline loops: CDR1 SGHVS, CDR2 FNYEAQ. This CDR3 reads CASSLVPSRGETQYF. Written as DNA, the CDR3 is TGTGCCAGCAGCTTAGTACCTTCCCGGGGGGAGACCCAGTACTTC.

The chain is built from TRBV4-3 and TRBJ2-5; 10 bases align to TRBD2. The CDR3 is 17 residues long. CDR1 and CDR2 (germline): LGHNA, YSLEER. V dropped 0 bases and J dropped 1; count of bases not matched to a gene: 5. CDR3: CASSQDHRLAGQETQYF. The CDR3 DNA reads as TGCGCCAGCAGCCAAGATCACCGACTAGCGGGCCAAGAGACCCAGTACTTC.

CDR3 sequence (DNA): TGTGCCAGCCACCGACTAGCGGGGGGCGGGGCCTACGAGCAGTACTTC. Residues: CASHRLAGGGAYEQYF. The rearrangement links TRBV2 to TRBJ2-7; 13 bases match TRBD2. In germline, CDR1 is SNHLY, CDR2 FYNNEI. CDR3 length: 16 amino acids. V trimming: 8 bases; J trimming: 2 bases; junction bases outside the gene matches: 9.

The V call is TRBV28, the J call TRBJ2-1, with 12 positions matching TRBD2. The CDR3 has 19 residues. The germline gives CDR1 MDHEN, CDR2 SYDVKM. V trimming: 4 bases; J trimming: 0 bases; junction bases outside the gene matches: 10. The CDR3: CASSSIGLAGRSSYNEQFF. For the CDR3, the DNA is TGTGCCAGCAGTTCAATCGGACTAGCGGGGCGGAGCTCCTACAATGAGCAGTTCTTC.